The 22 T cell receptor beta chains below were found in one sample sequenced in a study of blood T cell repertoires in COVID-19. The repertoire was sequenced with immunoSEQ multiplex PCR; TCRdb's copy has only in-frame clones and lacks some. The repertoire holds some 180,000 clones, with 75% to 95% as singletons. Sequencing used peripheral blood. Source of these receptors: a man between 50 and 59 years old with acute or convalescent COVID-19.

The chain carries TRBV6-5 and TRBJ2-1; D unresolved. Trimming took 8 bases from V and 4 from J, leaving 6 bases between them. This CDR3 contains 11 residues. Per the germline V gene, CDR1 is MNHEY and CDR2 is SVGAGI. CDR3 nucleotide sequence: TGTGCCAGCCTCTTTTACAATGAGCAGTTCTTC. This sequence encodes CASLFYNEQFF.

This clone is a singleton in its sample. This chain joins TRBV13 and TRBJ2-7; 10 positions agree with TRBD1. V lost 4 bases, J lost 4 bases, and 7 bases stayed unmatched. CDR1 is PRHDT and CDR2 is FYEKMQ in the germline V gene (reference sequence). This CDR3 has 15 amino acids. The CDR3 region is CASSSGQGDGYEQYF. In nucleotides, the CDR3 is TGTGCCAGCAGCTCCGGACAGGGGGACGGGTACGAGCAGTACTTC.

This sequence joins TRBV15 and TRBJ1-3; D gene uncertain. Germline loops: CDR1 LNHNV, CDR2 YYDKDF (reference sequence). The CDR3 consists of 15 residues. V lost 4 bases, J lost 10 bases, and 20 bases lay in between. The CDR3 DNA reads as TGTGCCACCAGCACCACGGTACTCTCTGGAGATACCATATATTTT. Amino acid sequence: CATSTTVLSGDTIYF.

The J gene is TRBJ1-4, the V gene TRBV18; perhaps TRBD1 as D (5 bases). There are 16 residues in the CDR3. V was trimmed by 2 bases and J by 7 bases, leaving 17 bases between them. Germline V gene lookup returns CDR1 KGHSH and CDR2 LQKENI. The CDR3 DNA follows: TGTGCCAGCTCACCATCCGTGCAGGGTCTCGGTGAAAAACTGTTTTTT. It is translated as CASSPSVQGLGEKLFF.

V usage is TRBV24-1 and J usage is TRBJ2-7; maybe TRBD2 (7 bases). The CDR3 spans 18 residues. CDR1 is KGHDR, CDR2 SFDVKD, per germline. V lost 0 bases and J lost 7, with 24 bases in between. The CDR3 spells CATSDLLKAIGGRGEQYF. Here the CDR3 DNA reads TGTGCCACCAGTGATTTGCTTAAAGCAATCGGGGGGCGCGGAGAGCAGTACTTC.

This chain joins TRBV27 and TRBJ2-7; 8 bases align to TRBD1. Losses at the gene ends were 4 bases for V and 4 bases for J; bases not matched to a gene: 6. The CDR3 is 14 residues long. Germline assignment: CDR1 MNHEY and CDR2 SMNVEV (reference sequence). The CDR3 sequence: CASSSRQGPYEQYF. The CDR3 DNA is TGTGCCAGCAGTTCTCGACAGGGGCCTTACGAGCAGTACTTC.

The gene calls are TRBV7-2 and TRBJ2-1, with a tentative D call TRBD2 (5 bases). Looked up from germline, CDR1 is SGHTA and CDR2 is FQGNSA. The CDR3 length is 16 residues. The V end was cut by 7 bases, the J end by 4 bases, with 20 bases between. CDR3 amino acids: CASTPPGVDGYNEQFF. CDR3 DNA: TGTGCCAGCACCCCGCCCGGGGTCGACGGATACAATGAGCAGTTCTTC.

This chain uses TRBV18 with TRBJ1-2, with 7 nucleotides matching TRBD1. V shed 6 bases, J shed 4 bases, and the junction held 20 bases outside the gene matches. Germline CDR1 KGHSH, CDR2 LQKENI. The CDR3 runs to 18 residues. The CDR3 nucleotides read TGTGCCAGCTCCCAGACGTCCGGGACAGAGGGACTTTTCTATGGCTACACCTTC. Its translation: CASSQTSGTEGLFYGYTF.

The rearrangement uses TRBV7-9 and TRBJ2-2, with D tentatively TRBD2 (6 bases). V was trimmed by 10 bases and J by 7 bases, leaving 19 bases between them. The CDR3 consists of 14 residues. Germline V CDR1 and CDR2: SEHNR, FQNEAQ (reference sequence). The CDR3 protein is CATAEGLAHGELFF. The CDR3 region has the DNA TGTGCCACCGCAGAGGGGCTAGCGCACGGGGAGCTGTTTTTT.

V gene TRBV5-5 combines with J gene TRBJ2-7; D is unclear. Germline CDR1 SGHKS, CDR2 YYEKEE (reference sequence). The CDR3 loop spans 13 amino acids. V was shortened by 1 base and J by 5 bases, with 10 bases between the two germline ends. This CDR3 is CASSLQLGDEQYV. The CDR3 region has the DNA TGTGCCAGCAGCTTGCAGCTTGGAGACGAGCAGTACGTC.

The chain has TRBV21-1 and TRBJ1-1; the D segment call TRBD1 is taken from the table without a DNA check. TRBV21-1 represents a pseudogene. The CDR3 covers 14 residues. DNA for the CDR3: TGTGCCAGCAGCTCCCAGGTGACGAACACTGAAGCTTTCTTT. Its translation: CASSSQVTNTEAFF.

This clone has more than one count but fewer than ten. V usage is TRBV27 and J usage is TRBJ2-7, with 10 positions matching TRBD1. J lost 7 bases, V lost 4 bases, and 7 bases had no gene match. CDR3 length: 14 residues. The germline gives CDR1 MNHEY, CDR2 SMNVEV (reference sequence). The CDR3 DNA is TGTGCCAGCAGTTCCCGGGACAGGGGTTTTGAGCAGTACTTC. Translation: CASSSRDRGFEQYF.

The chain has TRBV7-3 and TRBJ1-1; TRBD1 aligns across 8 bases. The CDR3 consists of 14 residues. Germline V gene data show CDR1 as SGHTA and CDR2 as FQGTGA. Trimming at V came to 5 bases and at J to 3 bases, leaving 5 bases not matched to a gene. Here the CDR3 reads CASSLDREDTEAFF. The CDR3 DNA is TGTGCCAGCAGCCTGGACAGGGAGGACACTGAAGCTTTCTTT.

The gene calls are TRBV11-3 and TRBJ2-3; 8 positions agree with TRBD2. Germline V CDR1 and CDR2: SGHNT, YENEEA. This CDR3 spans 14 amino acids. Germline trimming cut 4 bases from V and 0 bases from J; bases unmatched to any gene: 0. CDR3 residues: CASSSGGSTDTQYF. For the CDR3, the DNA is TGTGCCAGCAGCTCGGGAGGGAGCACAGATACGCAGTATTTT.

The chain uses TRBV27 and TRBJ2-5, with 10 bases that match TRBD2. The CDR3 totals 13 residues. J gave up 7 bases and V 9 bases, and 8 bases lay outside the gene matches. Per germline, CDR1 MNHEY and CDR2 SMNVEV (reference sequence). CDR3 nucleotides: TGTGCCAGTGGGACTAGCGCTGGTGGGACCCAGTACTTC. This translates into CASGTSAGGTQYF.

This chain connects TRBV18 to TRBJ2-5; no reliable D call. Germline values: CDR1 KGHSH, CDR2 LQKENI. The CDR3 covers 13 residues. V gave up 3 bases and J gave up 5 bases, with 10 bases separating them. CDR3 nucleotide sequence: TGTGCCAGCTCACCTTCCAGTCCGGAGACCCAGTACTTC. Its protein is CASSPSSPETQYF. The full variable domain, in which reference TRBV18 and TRBJ2-5 provide the parts outside the CDR3, is NAGVMQNPRHLVRRRGQEARLRCSPMKGHSHVYWYRQLPEEGLKFMVYLQKENIIDESGMPKERFSAEFPKEGPSILRIQQVVRGDSAAYFCASSPSSPETQYFGPGTRLLVL.

The rearrangement uses TRBV5-4 and TRBJ2-3; 16 nucleotides match TRBD2. The CDR3 consists of 17 residues. The junction had 5 bases not matched to a gene; V was cut back by 4 bases and J by 3 bases. Germline V lookup: CDR1 SGHNT, CDR2 YYREEE (reference sequence). The CDR3 region is CASSPKGLAGGTDTQYF. CDR3 nucleotides: TGTGCCAGCAGCCCCAAGGGACTAGCGGGGGGGACAGATACGCAGTATTTT.

This clone came up a few times. The chain couples TRBV4-1 to TRBJ2-3; 7 bases are a match to TRBD2. J gave up 5 bases and V 0 bases, and 5 bases lay outside the gene matches. The CDR3 is made up of 15 amino acids. CDR1 and CDR2 (germline): MGHRA, YSYEKL. CDR3 nucleotides: TGCGCCAGCAGCCAAGACACTGGGAGGGGAGATACGCAGTATTTT. Its protein is CASSQDTGRGDTQYF.

This chain uses TRBV5-1 with TRBJ2-5, with 7 bases identical to TRBD2. Germline-derived CDR1 and CDR2 are SGHRS and YFSETQ. Trimming cost V 1 base and J 5 bases; bases outside gene matches: 5. The CDR3 is made up of 14 amino acids. In DNA form, the CDR3 reads TGCGCCAGCAGCTTGACTAGCGAGTTGGAGACCCAGTACTTC. It encodes CASSLTSELETQYF.

J is TRBJ2-3 and V is TRBV7-9, with TRBD2 matching over 14 bases. Germline V gives CDR1 SEHNR, CDR2 FQNEAQ (reference sequence). V was clipped by 3 bases and J by 3 bases; unmatched bases: 8. The CDR3 has 18 amino acids. The CDR3 DNA is TGTGCCAGCAGCTTTTTCTTCGGGACTAGCGGGAGAACAGATACGCAGTATTTT. It translates to CASSFFFGTSGRTDTQYF.

The V call is TRBV13, the J call TRBJ2-3; TRBD2 agrees at 11 bases. This CDR3 comprises 15 residues. J gave up 3 bases and V 5 bases, and 4 bases lay outside the gene matches. Per germline, CDR1 PRHDT and CDR2 FYEKMQ (reference sequence). DNA of the CDR3: TGTGCCAGCAGCCGTAGCGGGAGGGTGACAGATACGCAGTATTTT. As protein: CASSRSGRVTDTQYF.

The chain recombines TRBV9 with TRBJ2-1; 8 nucleotides align to TRBD2. The CDR3 has 14 residues. The germline gives CDR1 SGDLS, CDR2 YYNGEE. The junction had 6 bases not matched to a gene; V was cut back by 3 bases and J by 7 bases. CDR3 protein: CASSDPGGVNEQFF. As DNA, the CDR3 is TGTGCCAGCAGCGACCCGGGAGGGGTTAATGAGCAGTTCTTC.